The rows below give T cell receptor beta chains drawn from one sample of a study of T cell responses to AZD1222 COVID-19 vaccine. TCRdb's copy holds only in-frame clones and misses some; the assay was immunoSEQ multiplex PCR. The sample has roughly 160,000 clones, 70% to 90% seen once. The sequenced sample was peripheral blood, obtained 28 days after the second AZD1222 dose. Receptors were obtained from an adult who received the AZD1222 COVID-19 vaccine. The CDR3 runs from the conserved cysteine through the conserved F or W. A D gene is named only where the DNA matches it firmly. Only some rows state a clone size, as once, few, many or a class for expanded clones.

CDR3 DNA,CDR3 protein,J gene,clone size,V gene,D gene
TGCGCCAGCAGCCAAGACAGGGCGAACAATGAGCAGTTCTTC,CASSQDRANNEQFF,TRBJ2-1,.,TRBV4-1,.
TGTGCCACCAGCAGAGAGGCCTCCGAAAACCAGCCCCAGCATTTT,CATSREASENQPQHF,TRBJ1-5,.,TRBV15,.
TGTGCCAGCAGTTACGGCCTGAACACCGGGGAGCTGTTTTTT,CASSYGLNTGELFF,TRBJ2-2,.,TRBV6-6,.
TGTGCCAGCAGCCTCCCTATAGGGAGTAACTCTGGAAACACCATATATTTT,CASSLPIGSNSGNTIYF,TRBJ1-3,.,TRBV7-9,.
TGTGCCAGCAGCTTAGCGGGACTAGCGCAAAGTTACGAGCAGTACTTC,CASSLAGLAQSYEQYF,TRBJ2-7,.,TRBV7-9,TRBD2
TGTGCCAGCAGCTCTTCGGGCAGGCCGCCCCAGCATTTT,CASSSSGRPPQHF,TRBJ1-5,.,TRBV7-9,.
TGTGCCAGCAGCCTAACTAAGGGGAAGGGAGGCCGGACCGGGGAGCTGTTTTTT,CASSLTKGKGGRTGELFF,TRBJ2-2,once,TRBV3-1/TRBV3-2,.
TGTGCCAGCAGTTTATCTCCCCCACTAGCGGGGGGGTCCTACGAGCAGTACTTC,CASSLSPPLAGGSYEQYF,TRBJ2-7,.,TRBV27,TRBD2
TGTGCCATCAGGTCAGGGGTTGGGCCCCAGGTAGATGAGCAGTTCTTC,CAIRSGVGPQVDEQFF,TRBJ2-1,few,TRBV10-3,.
TGTGCCAGTAGAAGGGTGGGGGTAGGGGTTAACCCTGAAGCTTTCTTT,CASRRVGVGVNPEAFF,TRBJ1-1,.,TRBV7-8,.
TGTGCTAGTGGTTTGGCGATCATAGGGTCCCGATGGCGGGAGCAGTTCTTC,CASGLAIIGSRWREQFF,TRBJ2-1,.,TRBV12-5,.
TGTGCCAGCAGTTACGGTCGCTCCAGTGAGCAGTTCTTC,CASSYGRSSEQFF,TRBJ2-1,.,TRBV6-5,.
TGTGCCAGTAGTAGGCAACAGGGGTTTAATGAAAAACTGTTTTTT,CASSRQQGFNEKLFF,TRBJ1-4,.,TRBV19,TRBD1
TGTGCCAGCTCACCGCGGGCGGATGAGACCCAGTACTTC,CASSPRADETQYF,TRBJ2-5,.,TRBV18,.
TGTGCCAGCTCACCAGGGGGATCGGATCAGCCCCAGCATTTT,CASSPGGSDQPQHF,TRBJ1-5,few,TRBV18,.